The 4 T cell receptor beta chains below come from one sample, sequenced in a study of blood T cell repertoires in COVID-19. The protocol was immunoSEQ multiplex PCR, while the TCRdb copy is restricted to in-frame clones and leaves out a portion. Of 230,000 or so clones listed, more than 65% were seen once; the top ten hold 3.4%. The sequencing input was PBMCs or T cells enriched from blood (not recorded which). The receptors were gathered from a man aged 45-60 years who had recovered from COVID-19.

The chain is built from TRBV5-1 and TRBJ1-5; 7 bases are shared with TRBD1. There are 18 residues in the CDR3. The germline CDR1 and CDR2 sequences are SGHRS and YFSETQ. The J segment lost 7 bases and the V segment lost 0 bases, leaving 16 bases of the junction unmatched. CDR3 nucleotide sequence: TGCGCCAGCAGCTTGGTAACTGCAGGGGGAAGACTGTCGCAGCCCCAGCATTTT. As protein: CASSLVTAGGRLSQPQHF.

For the CDR3, the DNA is TGTGCCAGCAGTTTACCGACAGGGGGCAATCAGCCCCAGCATTTT. This sequence encodes CASSLPTGGNQPQHF. The chain employs TRBV28 and TRBJ1-5; 8 bases fit TRBD1. CDR1 and CDR2 (germline): MDHEN, SYDVKM. The CDR3 consists of 15 residues. Trimming took 2 bases from V and 2 from J; bases not matched to a gene: 2.

The chain uses TRBV5-1 and TRBJ2-7, with D perhaps matching TRBD1 (6 bases). The CDR3 contains 13 residues. CDR1 and CDR2 (germline): SGHRS, YFSETQ. V dropped 0 bases and J dropped 5 bases, with 9 bases sitting between them. This chain's CDR3 is CASSLGTVNEQYF. In nucleotides, the CDR3 is TGCGCCAGCAGCTTGGGGACAGTTAACGAGCAGTACTTC.

This clone has more than one count but fewer than ten. The chain joins TRBV13 to TRBJ2-1; 13 bases match TRBD2. The length of the CDR3 is 19 residues. From germline, CDR1 is PRHDT and CDR2 FYEKMQ (reference sequence). The junction had 15 bases not matched to a gene; V was cut back by 2 bases and J by 8 bases. This CDR3 reads CASSLLMRTSGRTWDEQFF. Written as DNA, the CDR3 is TGTGCCAGCAGCTTACTAATGAGGACTAGCGGGAGAACCTGGGATGAGCAGTTCTTC.